Within the sample, the clone carrying this TCR beta chain is medium-sized. Its antigen is unidentified. The data belong to a study of CD4+ T cells in melanoma. Study outcomes and limitations: A reported correlation linked neoantigen-specific CD4+ T cells to CD8+, macrophage and B cell function.

Profiling relied on immunoSEQ multiplex PCR, and the TCRdb table lists in-frame clones only, not all of them. The table records some 10,000 clones, approximately 71% of them present only once. Per the germline V gene, CDR1 is LGHNA and CDR2 is YNFKEQ. V lost 2 bases to trimming and J lost 0 bases, with 12 bases between them. This CDR3 is 16 amino acids long. The receptor was isolated from a human donor with melanoma. The V gene is TRBV4-2, the J gene TRBJ2-3; D call uncertain. Sequences were obtained from cells from a culture (not recorded whether cultured in vitro). The CDR3 DNA reads TGTGCCAGCAGCCAACTCACGGGTACTAGCACAGATACGCAGTATTTT. Amino acids: CASSQLTGTSTDTQYF.